The 21 T cell receptor beta chains presented below share a single source sample, sequenced in a study of blood T cell repertoires in COVID-19. Assay used: immunoSEQ multiplex PCR; TCRdb lists only in-frame clones, some missing. Among approximately 200,000 clones, approximately 86% were seen once, and the ten largest hold approximately 1.1%. Input material: peripheral blood. These TCRs come from a man aged 25-45 years with acute or convalescent COVID-19.

The chain recombines TRBV5-1 with TRBJ1-1; D is perhaps TRBD1 (5 bases). Trimming left V 5 bases short and J 6 bases short, with 14 bases between. The CDR3 is 13 residues long. Per germline, CDR1 SGHRS and CDR2 YFSETQ. CDR3 sequence: CASRIPGMSEAFF. As DNA, the CDR3 is TGCGCCAGCAGAATACCAGGGATGTCTGAAGCTTTCTTT.

The rearrangement uses TRBV7-2 and TRBJ1-2; TRBD1 matches 8 bases. The germline V gene encodes CDR1 SGHTA and CDR2 FQGNSA. V was pared by 6 bases and J by 4 bases, with 10 bases of the junction left unmatched. This CDR3 is built from 15 residues. In DNA form, the CDR3 reads TGTGCCAGCAGTCGAGGGAGACAGGGGTCCTATGGCTACACCTTC. Translation: CASSRGRQGSYGYTF.

The chain couples TRBV5-6 to TRBJ2-3; perhaps TRBD2 as D (5 bases). The CDR3 has 15 residues. CDR1 and CDR2 from the germline V gene are SGHDT and YYEEEE. The V end lost 2 bases, the J end lost 3 bases, and 13 bases lay between the germline ends. The CDR3 sequence: CASSFRWETTDTQYF. The DNA of the CDR3 is TGTGCCAGCAGCTTTCGATGGGAGACAACAGATACGCAGTATTTT. The full variable domain, completed using reference TRBV5-6 and TRBJ2-3, is DAGVTQSPTHLIKTRGQQVTLRCSPKSGHDTVSWYQQALGQGPQFIFQYYEEEERQRGNFPDRFSGHQFPNYSSELNVNALLLGDSALYLCASSFRWETTDTQYFGPGTRLTVL.

This rearrangement joins TRBV19 to TRBJ2-1, with 8 positions matching TRBD2. J was trimmed by 4 bases and V by 6 bases; bases with no gene match: 8. The CDR3 has 15 residues. Looked up from germline, CDR1 is LNHDA and CDR2 is SQIVND (reference sequence). The CDR3 sequence is CASSLRTSSYNEQFF. CDR3 DNA sequence: TGTGCCAGTAGCCTGAGGACTAGCAGTTACAATGAGCAGTTCTTC.

The chain employs TRBV7-8 and TRBJ1-6; D uncertain. CDR1 SGHVS and CDR2 FQNEAQ come from the germline V gene. The CDR3 is 15 amino acids. Trimming pared 5 bases from V and 11 bases from J, leaving 19 bases between. The CDR3 DNA is TGTGCCAGCAGCCCGATCAGCGTGGGGAGCACACCCCTCCACTTT. Its protein is CASSPISVGSTPLHF.

CDR3: CASSRRTGRDEQFF. The CDR3 nucleotides are TGTGCCAGCAGCCGACGGACAGGGAGGGATGAGCAGTTCTTC. The chain joins TRBV3-1 (or the pseudogene TRBV3-2) to TRBJ2-1, with a possible D match to TRBD1 (8 bases). V was cut by 4 bases and J by 8 bases, with 15 bases left in between. CDR3 length: 14 residues. Germline lookup yields CDR1 LGHDT and CDR2 YNNKEL (reference sequence).

This clone has only one observation. The chain employs TRBV5-5 and TRBJ1-6, with a weak D call TRBD1 (6 bases). Germline assignment: CDR1 SGHKS and CDR2 YYEKEE (reference sequence). Trimming took off 3 bases at V and 0 bases at J, with 10 bases between the two ends. This CDR3 has 16 residues. The DNA for the CDR3 is TGTGCCAGCAGCTCGACAGGTAGCTCCTATAATTCACCCCTCCACTTT. Translation: CASSSTGSSYNSPLHF.

The chain joins TRBV9 to TRBJ1-3; TRBD1 agrees at 7 bases. Germline assignment: CDR1 SGDLS and CDR2 YYNGEE. V dropped 5 bases and J dropped 6; count of bases not matched to a gene: 5. The CDR3 has 13 amino acids. The CDR3 DNA reads as TGTGCCAGCAGGACGACAGGGACAAACACCATATATTTT. Translating it yields CASRTTGTNTIYF.

CDR3 residues: CASSLAGGGAFF. For the CDR3, the DNA is TGTGCCAGCAGCTTAGCTGGGGGAGGAGCTTTCTTT. This sequence joins TRBV11-2 and TRBJ1-1; tentative D call: TRBD1 (5 bases). The germline V gene encodes CDR1 SGHAT and CDR2 FQNNGV. There are 12 residues in the CDR3. V lost 1 base and J lost 10, with 10 bases in between.

The rearrangement links TRBV2 to TRBJ1-2, with 8 bases lining up with TRBD1. Trimming at V came to 8 bases and at J to 4 bases, leaving 9 bases not matched to a gene. This CDR3 contains 14 residues. The germline gives CDR1 SNHLY, CDR2 FYNNEI. The CDR3: CASRGTGGSYGYTF. DNA of the CDR3: TGTGCCAGCCGGGGAACAGGGGGTAGCTATGGCTACACCTTC.

This rearrangement joins TRBV9 to TRBJ1-1; D not resolved. The ends were cut back, 0 bases at V and 6 bases at J, with 9 bases in the middle. The CDR3 loop spans 13 amino acids. Germline CDR1 SGDLS, CDR2 YYNGEE. The CDR3 spells CASSVAGNPEAFF. The CDR3 DNA reads TGTGCCAGCAGCGTAGCAGGCAACCCTGAAGCTTTCTTT.

This clone occurred once. This sequence joins TRBV9 and TRBJ2-1, with 10 bases lining up with TRBD2. With 0 bases clipped from V and 7 bases from J, the junction kept 4 bases outside the gene matches. The CDR3 is made up of 15 amino acids. In germline, CDR1 is SGDLS, CDR2 YYNGEE. The CDR3 loop reads CASSVEASGRNEQFF. CDR3 DNA sequence: TGTGCCAGCAGCGTAGAGGCTAGCGGGAGAAATGAGCAGTTCTTC. Filled out from reference TRBV9 and TRBJ2-1, the complete variable domain reads DSGVTQTPKHLITATGQRVTLRCSPRSGDLSVYWYQQSLDQGLQFLIQYYNGEERAKGNILERFSAQQFPDLHSELNLSSLELGDSALYFCASSVEASGRNEQFFGPGTRLTVL.

V gene TRBV7-9 combines with J gene TRBJ1-1; tentatively, D is TRBD1 (5 bases). Per the germline V gene, CDR1 is SEHNR and CDR2 is FQNEAQ (reference sequence). The CDR3 is made up of 15 amino acids. The V end lost 0 bases, the J end lost 4 bases, and 12 bases lay between the germline ends. The CDR3 here is CASSLAQGWSTEAFF. In nucleotides, the CDR3 is TGTGCCAGCAGCTTAGCGCAGGGTTGGAGCACTGAAGCTTTCTTT.

V gene TRBV28 combines with J gene TRBJ1-4, with D unresolved. This CDR3 is built from 14 residues. The V gene's germline CDR1 is MDHEN and CDR2 SYDVKM. V dropped 10 bases and J dropped 8 bases, with 20 bases sitting between them. CDR3 coding DNA: TGTGCCACCCGGGAATCAGGTGGGGAGGAAAAACTGTTTTTT. This codes for CATRESGGEEKLFF.

This clone was picked up a small number of times. In DNA form, the CDR3 reads TGTGCCAGTAGTGACGGGAGGATTTACGAGCAGTACTTC. It specifies CASSDGRIYEQYF. The V and J genes are TRBV19 and TRBJ2-7, with 7 nucleotides matching TRBD2. From germline, CDR1 is LNHDA and CDR2 SQIVND (reference sequence). The CDR3 is made up of 13 amino acids. The V gene end was trimmed by 5 bases and the J gene end by 4 bases; junction bases not matched to a gene: 5. The complete variable domain, with remaining parts taken from reference TRBV19 and TRBJ2-7, reads DGGITQSPKYLFRKEGQNVTLSCEQNLNHDAMYWYRQDPGQGLRLIYYSQIVNDFQKGDIAEGYSVSREKKESFPLTVTSAQKNPTAFYLCASSDGRIYEQYFGPGTRLTVT.

The V call is TRBV5-1, the J call TRBJ2-5; D is uncertain. V shed 0 bases and J shed 1 base, with 7 bases lying between them. Per germline, CDR1 SGHRS and CDR2 YFSETQ. The CDR3 contains 14 residues. CDR3 amino acids: CASSLGAAQETQYF. CDR3 bases: TGCGCCAGCAGCTTGGGGGCAGCCCAAGAGACCCAGTACTTC.

This chain connects TRBV18 to TRBJ2-3; TRBD2 aligns across 7 bases. Germline loops: CDR1 KGHSH, CDR2 LQKENI. The CDR3 contains 15 residues. Trimming cost V 5 bases and J 2 bases; bases outside gene matches: 7. DNA of the CDR3: TGTGCCAGCTCATATAGGGGACTATTCACAGATACGCAGTATTTT. Encoded protein: CASSYRGLFTDTQYF.

The rearrangement joins TRBV29-1 to TRBJ1-5, with D perhaps matching TRBD1 (6 bases). Germline-derived CDR1 and CDR2 are SQVTM and ANQGSEA. The V end lost 6 bases, the J end lost 6 bases, and 18 bases lay between the germline ends. The CDR3 consists of 14 residues. This CDR3 reads CSVREPGAPQPQHF. Here the CDR3 DNA reads TGCAGCGTGAGGGAGCCAGGGGCCCCTCAGCCCCAGCATTTT. The whole variable domain, remainder taken from reference TRBV29-1 and TRBJ1-5, is SAVISQKPSRDICQRGTSLTIQCQVDSQVTMMFWYRQQPGQSLTLIATANQGSEATYESGFVIDKFPISRPNLTFSTLTVSNMSPEDSSIYLCSVREPGAPQPQHFGDGTRLSIL.

The rearrangement uses TRBV10-3 and TRBJ2-1, with 11 bases that match TRBD2. CDR1 is ENHRY, CDR2 SYGVKD, per germline. After removal of 3 bases from V and 4 bases from J, the junction contained 5 bases not matched to a gene. The length of the CDR3 is 16 residues. CDR3 coding DNA: TGTGCCATCAGTGATGGTAGCGGGGGGGGTTACAATGAGCAGTTCTTC. Encoded protein: CAISDGSGGGYNEQFF.

The chain couples TRBV7-2 to TRBJ2-7, with D perhaps matching TRBD2 (6 bases). CDR3 length equals 13 residues. Germline CDR1 reads SGHTA; CDR2 reads FQGNSA. Between the trimmed V and J ends, which lost 5 bases and 3 bases, there was a span of 11 bases. The CDR3 bases are TGTGCCAGCAGCCCGGGACTCGGCTACGAGCAGTACTTC. The encoded protein is CASSPGLGYEQYF. Supplemented by reference TRBV7-2 and TRBJ2-7, the full variable domain reads GAGVSQSPSNKVTEKGKDVELRCDPISGHTALYWYRQSLGQGLEFLIYFQGNSAPDKSGLPSDRFSAERTGGSVSTLTIQRTQQEDSAVYLCASSPGLGYEQYFGPGTRLTVT.

This chain uses TRBV7-9 with TRBJ2-2; D call uncertain. The germline CDR1 and CDR2 sequences are SEHNR and FQNEAQ (reference sequence). This CDR3 region has 15 residues. V was shortened by 5 bases and J by 5 bases, with 15 bases between the two germline ends. The CDR3 loop reads CASSKPRTKTGELFF. DNA of the CDR3: TGTGCCAGCAGCAAACCAAGAACTAAAACCGGGGAGCTGTTTTTT.